Below, 6 T cell receptor beta chains from the same sample are listed, as sequenced in a study of blood T cell repertoires in COVID-19. Sequenced by immunoSEQ multiplex PCR; TCRdb stores in-frame clones only, minus some. Of 60,000 or so clones in the sample, about 87% are singletons; the top ten hold roughly 7.2%. The specimen was peripheral blood. The source is a man aged 55 to 70 with acute or convalescent COVID-19.

This chain joins TRBV7-8 and TRBJ1-5; 10 positions match TRBD1. Looked up from germline, CDR1 is SGHVS and CDR2 is FQNEAQ. This CDR3 is 13 amino acids long. Losses at the gene ends were 5 bases for V and 6 bases for J; bases not matched to a gene: 1. The CDR3 DNA reads as TGTGCCAGCAGCCGGGACAGGGGTCAGCCCCAGCATTTT. Translated: CASSRDRGQPQHF.

The chain has TRBV5-4 and TRBJ1-2; D is undetermined. V was clipped by 4 bases and J by 0 bases, with 16 bases between them. Looked up from germline, CDR1 is SGHNT and CDR2 is YYREEE (reference sequence). The CDR3 covers 16 residues. CDR3 DNA: TGTGCCAGCAGCCCCGAATTTACAGTACCTAACTATGGCTACACCTTC. It is translated as CASSPEFTVPNYGYTF.

V gene TRBV9 combines with J gene TRBJ1-3; D perhaps matches TRBD1 (6 bases). The CDR3 totals 15 residues. Germline V gene lookup returns CDR1 SGDLS and CDR2 YYNGEE. V was clipped by 4 bases and J by 0 bases, with 11 bases between them. The CDR3 sequence: CASSQSGVSGNTIYF. The CDR3 nucleotides are TGTGCCAGCAGCCAATCAGGGGTCTCTGGAAACACCATATATTTT.

The chain couples TRBV5-4 to TRBJ1-1; the D is unclear. In germline, CDR1 is SGHNT, CDR2 YYREEE (reference sequence). CDR3 size: 11 residues. Trimming pared 5 bases from V and 5 bases from J, leaving 7 bases between. CDR3 in DNA: TGTGCCAGCAGGGCGGGGACTGAAGCTTTCTTT. Translating it yields CASRAGTEAFF.

This clone was detected once. The chain has TRBV27 and TRBJ2-2, with D unclear. The CDR3 spans 13 residues. Germline CDR1 and CDR2: MNHEY and SMNVEV (reference sequence). Trimming stripped 8 bases from V and 3 bases from J, with 10 bases between. As DNA, the CDR3 is TGTGCCAGCGGCCTAGAGGACACCGGGGAGCTGTTTTTT. Translation: CASGLEDTGELFF.

CDR3 DNA: TGCGCCAGCAGCCGGACCCCGGGAGTAGGTGCTCCAGAGACCCAGTACTTC. It yields the protein CASSRTPGVGAPETQYF. The chain has TRBV4-1 and TRBJ2-5; D perhaps matches TRBD2 (6 bases). V lost 4 bases and J lost 4, with 22 bases in between. Germline lookup yields CDR1 MGHRA and CDR2 YSYEKL. CDR3 length equals 17 residues.